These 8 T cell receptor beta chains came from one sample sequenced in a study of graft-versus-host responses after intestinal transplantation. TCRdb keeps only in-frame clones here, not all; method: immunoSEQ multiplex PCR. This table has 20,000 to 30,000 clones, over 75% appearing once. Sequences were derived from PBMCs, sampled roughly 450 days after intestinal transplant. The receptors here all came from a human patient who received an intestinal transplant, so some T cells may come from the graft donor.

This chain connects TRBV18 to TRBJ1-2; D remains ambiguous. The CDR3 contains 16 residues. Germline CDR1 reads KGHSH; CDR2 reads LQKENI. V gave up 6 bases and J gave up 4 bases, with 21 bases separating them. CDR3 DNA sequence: TGTGCCAGCTCGCAACCGCCCGACACGAGTCTCTATGGCTACACCTTC. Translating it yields CASSQPPDTSLYGYTF.

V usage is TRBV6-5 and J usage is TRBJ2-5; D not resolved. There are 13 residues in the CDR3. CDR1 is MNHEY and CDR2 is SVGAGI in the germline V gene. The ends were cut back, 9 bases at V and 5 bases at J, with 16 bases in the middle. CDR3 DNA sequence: TGTGCCAGTTCTTTGGCGTCGAGGGAGACCCAGTACTTC. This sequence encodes CASSLASRETQYF.

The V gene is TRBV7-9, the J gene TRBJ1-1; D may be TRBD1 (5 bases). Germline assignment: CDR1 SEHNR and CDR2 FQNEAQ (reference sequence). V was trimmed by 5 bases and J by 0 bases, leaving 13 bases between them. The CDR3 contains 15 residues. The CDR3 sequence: CASSPDQGMNTEAFF. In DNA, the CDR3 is TGTGCCAGCAGCCCCGACCAGGGTATGAACACTGAAGCTTTCTTT.

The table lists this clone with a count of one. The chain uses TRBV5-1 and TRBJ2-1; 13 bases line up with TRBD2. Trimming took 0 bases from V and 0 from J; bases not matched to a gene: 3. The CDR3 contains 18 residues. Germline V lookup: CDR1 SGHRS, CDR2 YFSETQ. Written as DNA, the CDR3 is TGCGCCAGCAGCTTGGCCAGGACTAGCGGGAGCTCCTACAATGAGCAGTTCTTC. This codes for CASSLARTSGSSYNEQFF.

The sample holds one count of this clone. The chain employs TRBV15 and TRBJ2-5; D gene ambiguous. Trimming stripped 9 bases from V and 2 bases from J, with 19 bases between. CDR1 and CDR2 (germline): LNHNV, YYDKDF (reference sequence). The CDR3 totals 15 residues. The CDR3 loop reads CATAGSGSPQETQYF. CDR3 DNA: TGTGCCACTGCAGGTAGTGGCAGTCCACAAGAGACCCAGTACTTC.

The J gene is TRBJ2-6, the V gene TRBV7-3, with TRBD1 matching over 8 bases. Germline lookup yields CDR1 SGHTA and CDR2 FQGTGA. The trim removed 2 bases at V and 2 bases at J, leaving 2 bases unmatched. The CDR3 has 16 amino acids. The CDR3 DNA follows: TGTGCCAGCAGCTTATCAGGGGGCACTGGGGCCAACGTCCTGACTTTC. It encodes CASSLSGGTGANVLTF.

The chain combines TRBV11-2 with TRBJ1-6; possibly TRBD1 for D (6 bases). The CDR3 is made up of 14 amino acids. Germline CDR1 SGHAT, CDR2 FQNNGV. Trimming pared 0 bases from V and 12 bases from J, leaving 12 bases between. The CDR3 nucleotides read TGTGCCAGCAGCTTAGATCCTCGACAGGTACCCCTCCACTTT. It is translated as CASSLDPRQVPLHF.

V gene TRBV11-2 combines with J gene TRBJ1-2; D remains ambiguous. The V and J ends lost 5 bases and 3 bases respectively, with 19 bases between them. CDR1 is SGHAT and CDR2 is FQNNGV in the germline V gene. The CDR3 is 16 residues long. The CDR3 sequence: CASSPSGGVMDYGYTF. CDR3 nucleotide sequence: TGTGCCAGCAGCCCATCAGGCGGGGTCATGGACTATGGCTACACCTTC.